The TCR beta chain described here comes from a study of early T cells in non-severe SARS-CoV-2 infection. About the research overall: Sequenced material consisted of bulk RNA (from unsorted whole blood), and chains were unpaired.

V was clipped by 6 bases and J by 3 bases; unmatched bases: 11. Germline CDR1 reads SQVTM; CDR2 reads ANQGSEA. This CDR3 spans 14 amino acids. TCRdb itself ran the 5' RACE reads through MiXCR, one entry per CDR3 protein. The sample has 40,000 to 60,000 distinct CDR3 sequences, roughly 9.8% seen once. What was sequenced was whole blood. The TCR comes from an adult who was a healthcare worker with PCR-confirmed SARS-CoV-2 infection or an uninfected control (not recorded which). This chain joins TRBV29-1 and TRBJ2-7, with TRBD2 matching over 7 bases. CDR3 residues: CSVPPGEGYYEQYF. The DNA for the CDR3 is TGCAGCGTCCCACCGGGGGAGGGATACTACGAGCAGTACTTC.